Listed below are T cell receptor beta chains from one sample, sequenced in a study of cytomegalovirus exposure and HLA in healthy donors. Assay used: immunoSEQ multiplex PCR; TCRdb lists only in-frame clones, some missing. The sample consists of some 170,000 clones, roughly four fifths of them appearing once. Sequencing used PBMCs. Receptors were obtained from a woman aged 18-29 years in good health and CMV-seropositive. CDR3s include the opening cysteine and the closing phenylalanine or tryptophan. D genes are given only for firm matches. Part of the rows lack a size; the others show once, few, many or a class for expanded clones.

V gene: TRBV6-6
J gene: TRBJ2-4
CDR3 length: 14
D gene: NA
clone size: few
CDR3 protein: CASAGTLAKNIQYF
CDR3 DNA: TGTGCCAGCGCCGGTACCCTAGCCAAAAACATTCAGTACTTC

V gene: TRBV19
J gene: TRBJ1-2
CDR3 length: 14
D gene: TRBD1
clone size: NA
CDR3 protein: CASTPTGTGGGYTF
CDR3 DNA: TGTGCCAGTACCCCTACTGGGACAGGGGGCGGCTACACCTTC

V gene: TRBV9
J gene: TRBJ2-1
CDR3 length: 14
D gene: TRBD1
clone size: NA
CDR3 protein: CASSQLDRDNEQFF
CDR3 DNA: TGTGCCAGCAGCCAACTGGACAGGGACAATGAGCAGTTCTTC

V gene: TRBV19
J gene: TRBJ2-1
CDR3 length: 15
D gene: TRBD2
clone size: NA
CDR3 protein: CASKTPGLAGEEQFF
CDR3 DNA: TGTGCCAGTAAGACCCCAGGACTAGCGGGGGAAGAGCAGTTCTTC

V gene: TRBV29-1
J gene: TRBJ2-7
CDR3 length: 12
D gene: NA
clone size: NA
CDR3 protein: CSAEMAGYEQYF
CDR3 DNA: TGCAGCGCTGAGATGGCGGGCTACGAGCAGTACTTC

V gene: TRBV5-1
J gene: TRBJ1-1
CDR3 length: 16
D gene: TRBD1
clone size: few
CDR3 protein: CASSYETGGVRTEAFF
CDR3 DNA: TGCGCCAGCAGCTACGAAACAGGGGGCGTTCGGACTGAAGCTTTCTTT

V gene: TRBV5-4
J gene: TRBJ2-6
CDR3 length: 15
D gene: NA
clone size: few
CDR3 protein: CASSLVSSGANVLTF
CDR3 DNA: TGTGCCAGCAGCTTGGTGAGCTCTGGGGCCAACGTCCTGACTTTC

V gene: TRBV5-8
J gene: TRBJ2-1
CDR3 length: 14
D gene: NA
clone size: NA
CDR3 protein: CASSMDSNYNEQFF
CDR3 DNA: TGTGCCAGCAGTATGGACAGTAACTACAATGAGCAGTTCTTC

V gene: TRBV7-9
J gene: TRBJ2-7
CDR3 length: 14
D gene: NA
clone size: once
CDR3 protein: CASSFRGDVYEQYF
CDR3 DNA: TGTGCCAGCAGCTTCAGGGGGGATGTCTACGAGCAGTACTTC

V gene: TRBV10-3
J gene: TRBJ1-1
CDR3 length: 17
D gene: NA
clone size: NA
CDR3 protein: CAISEWEGRTVNTEAFF
CDR3 DNA: TGTGCCATCAGTGAGTGGGAGGGGCGGACGGTGAACACTGAAGCTTTCTTT

V gene: TRBV5-6
J gene: TRBJ2-7
CDR3 length: 15
D gene: TRBD2
clone size: NA
CDR3 protein: CASSLYLSGTYEQYF
CDR3 DNA: TGTGCCAGCAGCTTGTATCTTAGCGGGACCTACGAGCAGTACTTC

V gene: TRBV4-2
J gene: TRBJ1-6
CDR3 length: 15
D gene: NA
clone size: NA
CDR3 protein: CASRIQDPSDSPLHF
CDR3 DNA: TGTGCCAGCAGGATACAGGATCCCTCCGATTCACCCCTCCACTTT

V gene: TRBV29-1
J gene: TRBJ2-7
CDR3 length: 14
D gene: NA
clone size: NA
CDR3 protein: CSVEFPTGSYEQYF
CDR3 DNA: TGCAGCGTTGAATTCCCCACAGGGAGCTACGAGCAGTACTTC

V gene: TRBV29-1
J gene: TRBJ2-7
CDR3 length: 13
D gene: NA
clone size: NA
CDR3 protein: CSVELGPSYEQYF
CDR3 DNA: TGCAGCGTTGAGCTGGGGCCGTCCTACGAGCAGTACTTC

V gene: TRBV4-2
J gene: TRBJ2-7
CDR3 length: 17
D gene: NA
clone size: NA
CDR3 protein: CASSQNPLRGPHYEQYF
CDR3 DNA: TGTGCCAGCAGCCAAAACCCCCTGCGGGGACCCCATTACGAGCAGTACTTC

V gene: TRBV11-3
J gene: TRBJ2-1
CDR3 length: 16
D gene: NA
clone size: NA
CDR3 protein: CASSCRDSISYNEQFF
CDR3 DNA: TGTGCCAGCAGCTGCCGGGACTCGATCTCCTACAATGAGCAGTTCTTC

V gene: TRBV28
J gene: TRBJ2-1
CDR3 length: 18
D gene: TRBD2
clone size: NA
CDR3 protein: CASSPTGLAGGTNNEQFF
CDR3 DNA: TGTGCCAGCAGCCCTACTGGACTAGCGGGGGGAACAAACAATGAGCAGTTCTTC

V gene: TRBV7-9
J gene: TRBJ2-5
CDR3 length: 14
D gene: TRBD1
clone size: NA
CDR3 protein: CASSQTGVQETQYF
CDR3 DNA: TGTGCCAGCAGCCAAACAGGGGTCCAAGAGACCCAGTACTTC

V gene: TRBV6-6
J gene: TRBJ1-2
CDR3 length: 15
D gene: NA
clone size: NA
CDR3 protein: CASSQGSSSNYGYTF
CDR3 DNA: TGTGCCAGCAGCCAGGGCTCTTCATCTAACTATGGCTACACCTTC

V gene: TRBV27
J gene: TRBJ1-2
CDR3 length: 14
D gene: TRBD1
clone size: NA
CDR3 protein: CASSFDRGSVGYTF
CDR3 DNA: TGTGCCAGCAGTTTTGACAGGGGGTCGGTTGGCTACACCTTC

V gene: TRBV5-1
J gene: TRBJ1-5
CDR3 length: 13
D gene: NA
clone size: NA
CDR3 protein: CASSLTGNQPQHF
CDR3 DNA: TGCGCCAGCAGCTTGACAGGGAATCAGCCCCAGCATTTT

V gene: TRBV5-1
J gene: TRBJ2-5
CDR3 length: 16
D gene: TRBD2
clone size: NA
CDR3 protein: CASSWGLAGGQETQYF
CDR3 DNA: TGCGCCAGCAGCTGGGGACTAGCGGGGGGCCAAGAGACCCAGTACTTC

V gene: TRBV7-9
J gene: TRBJ1-4
CDR3 length: 14
D gene: TRBD1
clone size: NA
CDR3 protein: CASSSKTGLEKLFF
CDR3 DNA: TGTGCCAGCAGCTCCAAGACAGGGTTGGAAAAACTGTTTTTT

V gene: TRBV5-1
J gene: TRBJ1-2
CDR3 length: 15
D gene: TRBD1
clone size: NA
CDR3 protein: CASSSGTGGNYGYTF
CDR3 DNA: TGCGCCAGCAGCTCTGGGACAGGGGGAAACTATGGCTACACCTTC

V gene: TRBV19
J gene: TRBJ1-5
CDR3 length: 16
D gene: NA
clone size: NA
CDR3 protein: CASSTWDSGLYQPQHF
CDR3 DNA: TGTGCCAGTAGTACCTGGGACTCCGGCCTTTATCAGCCCCAGCATTTT

V gene: TRBV20-1
J gene: TRBJ2-1
CDR3 length: 9
D gene: NA
clone size: few
CDR3 protein: CSAYCEQFF
CDR3 DNA: TGCAGTGCTTATTGTGAGCAGTTCTTC

V gene: TRBV7-8
J gene: TRBJ2-5
CDR3 length: 14
D gene: NA
clone size: few
CDR3 protein: CASSSAGDKETQYF
CDR3 DNA: TGTGCCAGCAGCTCCGCAGGGGATAAAGAGACCCAGTACTTC

V gene: TRBV9
J gene: TRBJ1-6
CDR3 length: 15
D gene: NA
clone size: NA
CDR3 protein: CASSAALQSGSPLHF
CDR3 DNA: TGTGCCAGCAGCGCCGCCCTTCAAAGCGGGTCACCCCTCCACTTT

V gene: TRBV6-1
J gene: TRBJ1-4
CDR3 length: 13
D gene: NA
clone size: NA
CDR3 protein: CASSETGQEKLFF
CDR3 DNA: TGTGCCAGCAGTGAGACCGGACAGGAAAAACTGTTTTTT

V gene: TRBV4-1
J gene: TRBJ1-5
CDR3 length: 15
D gene: NA
clone size: NA
CDR3 protein: CASSQTEISNQPQHF
CDR3 DNA: TGCGCCAGCAGCCAGACAGAGATTAGCAATCAGCCCCAGCATTTT

V gene: TRBV5-1
J gene: TRBJ1-1
CDR3 length: 13
D gene: TRBD1
clone size: NA
CDR3 protein: CASSGDRGTEAFF
CDR3 DNA: TGCGCCAGCAGCGGAGACAGGGGGACTGAAGCTTTCTTT

V gene: TRBV5-5
J gene: TRBJ1-5
CDR3 length: 15
D gene: NA
clone size: once
CDR3 protein: CASSLGQARNQPQHF
CDR3 DNA: TGTGCCAGCAGCTTGGGACAGGCCCGCAATCAGCCCCAGCATTTT

V gene: TRBV27
J gene: TRBJ1-5
CDR3 length: 15
D gene: NA
clone size: once
CDR3 protein: CASSPNDSPDQPQHF
CDR3 DNA: TGTGCCAGCAGTCCGAACGACTCACCAGATCAGCCCCAGCATTTT

V gene: TRBV11-2
J gene: TRBJ1-5
CDR3 length: 14
D gene: NA
clone size: NA
CDR3 protein: CASSLAGGHQPQHF
CDR3 DNA: TGTGCCAGCAGCTTAGCGGGGGGGCATCAGCCCCAGCATTTT

V gene: TRBV13
J gene: TRBJ2-1
CDR3 length: 15
D gene: NA
clone size: NA
CDR3 protein: CASSAPGTLGNEQFF
CDR3 DNA: TGTGCCAGCAGCGCGCCAGGGACTCTTGGGAATGAGCAGTTCTTC

V gene: TRBV11-2
J gene: TRBJ1-1
CDR3 length: 14
D gene: NA
clone size: NA
CDR3 protein: CASSLGDTNTEAFF
CDR3 DNA: TGTGCCAGCAGCTTAGGGGACACGAACACTGAAGCTTTCTTT

V gene: TRBV5-1
J gene: TRBJ1-2
CDR3 length: 15
D gene: TRBD1
clone size: once
CDR3 protein: CASSPTGDIDYGYTF
CDR3 DNA: TGCGCCAGCAGCCCAACAGGGGACATCGACTATGGCTACACCTTC

V gene: TRBV2
J gene: TRBJ2-2
CDR3 length: 18
D gene: NA
clone size: NA
CDR3 protein: CASSVINIRTKNTGELFF
CDR3 DNA: TGTGCCAGCAGTGTAATCAACATACGTACGAAGAACACCGGGGAGCTGTTTTTT

V gene: TRBV7-9
J gene: TRBJ2-5
CDR3 length: 15
D gene: TRBD2
clone size: once
CDR3 protein: CASSLASGGAKTQYF
CDR3 DNA: TGTGCCAGCAGCTTGGCTAGCGGGGGGGCCAAGACCCAGTACTTC

V gene: TRBV7-2
J gene: TRBJ2-6
CDR3 length: 17
D gene: TRBD2
clone size: NA
CDR3 protein: CASSSLAGGPGANVLTF
CDR3 DNA: TGTGCCAGCAGCTCTCTAGCGGGGGGGCCAGGGGCCAACGTCCTGACTTTC

V gene: TRBV10-2
J gene: TRBJ2-3
CDR3 length: 16
D gene: TRBD2
clone size: NA
CDR3 protein: CASRATSSLRTDTQYF
CDR3 DNA: TGCGCCAGCAGGGCGACTAGCTCCCTGCGCACAGATACGCAGTATTTT

V gene: TRBV11-2
J gene: TRBJ2-5
CDR3 length: 16
D gene: NA
clone size: NA
CDR3 protein: CASSLGSSLTQETQYF
CDR3 DNA: TGTGCCAGCAGCTTAGGTTCTAGTCTCACCCAAGAGACCCAGTACTTC